This T cell receptor (beta chain) appears in the sequencing data of a study of blood T cell repertoires in COVID-19. Study context: COVID-19 samples collected from the United States, Italy and Spain covered acute and convalescent phases. Nucleic acid was either cDNA or gDNA, and it came from T cells, B-cell-depleted T cells, or PBMCs.

Authors' processing steps: Estimation of nucleated cell counts relied on the amplification of reference gene primers. Only in-frame clones appear in the TCRdb table, and some are missing; sequencing was by immunoSEQ multiplex PCR. V and J calls and clone size follow that table, whereas D and trimming were derived from the DNA. The table shows around 280,000 clones, with roughly 86% occurring only once. Germline V CDR1 and CDR2: SNHLY, FYNNEI. V lost 6 bases and J 4 bases, leaving 16 bases between the germline ends. This CDR3 contains 15 residues. Only a few counts were recorded for this clone. The V and J genes are TRBV2 and TRBJ1-5; no clear D. The source is a man between 65 and 85 years old with acute or convalescent COVID-19. The material sequenced was peripheral blood. CDR3 residues: CASRLQSFGNQPQHF. CDR3 DNA sequence: TGTGCCAGCAGGCTTCAGTCGTTCGGGAATCAGCCCCAGCATTTT.